The following is a T cell receptor beta chain sequence with its context. TCRdb re-called the 5' RACE reads; one entry per CDR3 protein, DNA not given. Here the sample table reports over 350,000 distinct CDR3 sequences. The sample comes from a study of T cells expressing NK-cell markers. Study-level background: In sorted CD3+CD56+NKG2C+, CD3+CD56+NKG2C- and CD3+CD56-NKG2C+ T cells, TCR beta repertoires were obtained.

The CDR3 is 15 amino acids. From germline, CDR1 is LGHDT and CDR2 YNNKEL (reference sequence). This TCR came from a woman in her fifties or sixties in good health. The chain recombines TRBV3-1 with TRBJ2-7; TCRdb reports TRBD1, a call that lacks DNA to check it against. The sample was blood T cells: a sorted CD56 or NKG2C T cell subset, CD4+ or CD8+ T cells, or bulk PBMC T cells (not recorded which). CDR3 sequence reads: CASSPPLTGKNEQYF.